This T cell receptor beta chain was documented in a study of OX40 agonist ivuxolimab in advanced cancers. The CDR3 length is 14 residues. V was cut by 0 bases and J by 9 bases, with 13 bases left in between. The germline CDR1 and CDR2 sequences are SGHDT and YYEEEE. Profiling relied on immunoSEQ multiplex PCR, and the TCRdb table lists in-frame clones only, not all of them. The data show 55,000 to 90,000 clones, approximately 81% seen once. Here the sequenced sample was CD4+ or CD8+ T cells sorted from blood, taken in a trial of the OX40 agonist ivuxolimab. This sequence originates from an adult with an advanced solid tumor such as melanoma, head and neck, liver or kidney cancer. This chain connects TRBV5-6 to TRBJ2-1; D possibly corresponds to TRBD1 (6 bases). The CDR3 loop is CASSLGGTRLEQFF. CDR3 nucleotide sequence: TGTGCCAGCAGCTTGGGTGGGACACGCCTTGAGCAGTTCTTC.